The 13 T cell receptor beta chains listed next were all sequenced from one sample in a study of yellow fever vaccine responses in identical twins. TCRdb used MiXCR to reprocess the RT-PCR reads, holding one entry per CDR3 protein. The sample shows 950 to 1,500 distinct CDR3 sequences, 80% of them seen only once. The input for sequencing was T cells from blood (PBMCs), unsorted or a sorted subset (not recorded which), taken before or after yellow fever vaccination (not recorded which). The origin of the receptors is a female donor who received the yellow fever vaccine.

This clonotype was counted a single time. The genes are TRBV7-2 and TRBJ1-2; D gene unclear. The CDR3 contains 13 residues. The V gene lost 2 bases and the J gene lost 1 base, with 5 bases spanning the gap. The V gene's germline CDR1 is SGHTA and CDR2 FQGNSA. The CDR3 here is CASSLPRNYGYTF. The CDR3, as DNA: TGTGCCAGCAGCTTACCGCGTAACTATGGCTACACCTTC.

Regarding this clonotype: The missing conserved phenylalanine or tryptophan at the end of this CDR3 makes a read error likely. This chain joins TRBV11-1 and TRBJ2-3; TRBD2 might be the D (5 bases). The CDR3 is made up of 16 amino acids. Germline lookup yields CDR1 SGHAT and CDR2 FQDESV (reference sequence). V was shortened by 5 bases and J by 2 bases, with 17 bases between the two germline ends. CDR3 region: CASSPFSGGSTDTQYL. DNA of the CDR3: TGTGCCAGCAGCCCCTTCAGTGGAGGTTCCACAGATACGCAGTATTTA.

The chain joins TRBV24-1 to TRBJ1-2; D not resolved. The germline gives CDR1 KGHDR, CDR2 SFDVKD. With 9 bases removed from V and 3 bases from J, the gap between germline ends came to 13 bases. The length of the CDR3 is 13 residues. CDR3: CATRKAGYYGYTF. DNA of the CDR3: TGTGCCACCCGGAAGGCGGGGTACTATGGCTACACCTTC.

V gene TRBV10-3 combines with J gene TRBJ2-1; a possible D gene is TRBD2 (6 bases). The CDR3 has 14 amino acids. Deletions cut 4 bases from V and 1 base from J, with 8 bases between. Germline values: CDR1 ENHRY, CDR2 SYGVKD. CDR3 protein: CAISGGLSYNEQFF. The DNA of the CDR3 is TGTGCCATCAGTGGGGGACTTTCCTACAATGAGCAGTTCTTC.

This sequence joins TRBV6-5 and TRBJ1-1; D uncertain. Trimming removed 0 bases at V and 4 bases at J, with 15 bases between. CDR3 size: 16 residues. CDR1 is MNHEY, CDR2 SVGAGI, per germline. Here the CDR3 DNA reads TGTGCCAGCAGTTACTCGATCCCCTTTGGGGTCACTGAAGCTTTCTTT. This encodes CASSYSIPFGVTEAFF.

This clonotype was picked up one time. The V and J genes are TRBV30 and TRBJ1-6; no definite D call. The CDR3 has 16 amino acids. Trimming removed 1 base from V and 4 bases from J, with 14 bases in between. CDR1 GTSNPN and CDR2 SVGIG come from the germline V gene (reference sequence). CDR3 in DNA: TGTGCCTGGAGTGGTACAGCAAAGGGATATAATTCACCCCTCCACTTT. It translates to CAWSGTAKGYNSPLHF.

CDR3: CASGGTVTHEQFF. The CDR3 nucleotides read TGTGCCAGCGGAGGGACTGTGACTCATGAGCAGTTCTTC. This sequence joins TRBV12-3 or TRBV12-4 and TRBJ2-1, with D possibly being TRBD2 (6 bases). The CDR3 runs to 13 residues. V was cut by 8 bases and J by 8 bases, with 16 bases left in between.

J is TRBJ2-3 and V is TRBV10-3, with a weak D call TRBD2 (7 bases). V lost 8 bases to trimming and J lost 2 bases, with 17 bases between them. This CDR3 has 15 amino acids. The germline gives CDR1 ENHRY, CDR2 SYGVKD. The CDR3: CAISEGGDFTDTQYF. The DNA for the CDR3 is TGTGCCATCTCGGAGGGGGGGGATTTCACAGATACGCAGTATTTT.

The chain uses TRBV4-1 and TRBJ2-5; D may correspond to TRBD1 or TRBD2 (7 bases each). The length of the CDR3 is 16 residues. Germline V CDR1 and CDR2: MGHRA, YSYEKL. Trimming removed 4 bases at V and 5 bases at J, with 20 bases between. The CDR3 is CASSPLGRGGPETQYF. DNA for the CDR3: TGCGCCAGCAGCCCATTAGGCAGGGGGGGTCCGGAGACCCAGTACTTC.

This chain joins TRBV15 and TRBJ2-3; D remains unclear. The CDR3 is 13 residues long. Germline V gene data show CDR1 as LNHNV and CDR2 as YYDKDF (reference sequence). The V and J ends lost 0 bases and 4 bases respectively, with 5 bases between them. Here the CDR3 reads CATSRDPSDTQYF. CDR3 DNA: TGTGCCACCAGCAGAGACCCCTCAGATACGCAGTATTTT.

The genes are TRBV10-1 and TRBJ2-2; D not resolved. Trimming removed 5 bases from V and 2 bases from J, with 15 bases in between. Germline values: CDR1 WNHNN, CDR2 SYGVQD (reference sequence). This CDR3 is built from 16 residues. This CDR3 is CASSNSPLLNTGELFF. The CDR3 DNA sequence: TGCGCCAGCAGTAACAGCCCCCTCCTTAACACCGGGGAGCTGTTTTTT.

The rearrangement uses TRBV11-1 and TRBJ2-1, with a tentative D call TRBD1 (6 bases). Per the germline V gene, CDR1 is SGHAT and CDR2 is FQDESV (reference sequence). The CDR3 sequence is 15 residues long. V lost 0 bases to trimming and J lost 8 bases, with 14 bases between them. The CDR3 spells CASSLAPGVMDEQFF. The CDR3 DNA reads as TGTGCCAGCAGCTTAGCCCCAGGGGTTATGGATGAGCAGTTCTTC.

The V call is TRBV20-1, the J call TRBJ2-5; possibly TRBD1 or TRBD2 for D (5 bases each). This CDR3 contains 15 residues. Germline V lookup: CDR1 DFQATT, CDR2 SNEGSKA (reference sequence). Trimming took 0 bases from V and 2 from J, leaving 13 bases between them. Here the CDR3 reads CSAREVPGQQETQYF. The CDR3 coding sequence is TGCAGTGCTAGAGAGGTCCCGGGGCAACAAGAGACCCAGTACTTC.